Listed below are T cell receptor beta chains from one sample, sequenced in a study of blood T cell repertoires in COVID-19. Generated by immunoSEQ multiplex PCR, the TCRdb table keeps only in-frame clones and is missing some. The data show approximately 450,000 clones, with roughly nine tenths seen just once and 1% to 1.3% held by the top ten. Sequencing was performed on PBMCs or T cells enriched from blood (not recorded which). The receptors come from a man under 40 who had recovered from COVID-19. Both conserved end residues are part of each CDR3. The D gene is left open where the match is weak. A row's size may be missing; if present it is once, few, many or a size class.

clone_size,j_call,v_call,d_call,cdr3_nt,cdr3_aa
NA,TRBJ1-1,TRBV5-1,NA,TGCGCCAGCAGCTTGGCTCAGGGCTTGAACACTGAAGCTTTCTTT,CASSLAQGLNTEAFF
NA,TRBJ2-3,TRBV5-1,NA,TGCGCCAGCAGCTTGGCCGTAGTCACAGATACGCAGTATTTT,CASSLAVVTDTQYF
NA,TRBJ2-7,TRBV10-1,NA,TGCGCCAGCAGCGATTACTTGAGCGGACGGGAGATCTTC,CASSDYLSGREIF
NA,TRBJ2-2,TRBV2,NA,TGTGCCAGCAGTCTAGAAAACACCGGGGAGCTGTTTTTT,CASSLENTGELFF
NA,TRBJ2-3,TRBV5-1,TRBD2,TGCGCCAGCAGCTTGGCACTAGCGGAGAGCACAGATACGCAGTATTTT,CASSLALAESTDTQYF
NA,TRBJ1-3,TRBV9,NA,TGTGCCAGCAGCGGACCCGGGACATCTGGAAACACCATATATTTT,CASSGPGTSGNTIYF
NA,TRBJ1-5,TRBV5-8,NA,TGTGCCAGCAGCCCGATTCCCCAGGAAAGCAATCAGCCCCAGCATTTT,CASSPIPQESNQPQHF
NA,TRBJ2-1,TRBV3-1/TRBV3-2,NA,TGTGCCAGCAGCCCCAGGGGTGGTGAGCAGTTCTTC,CASSPRGGEQFF
NA,TRBJ1-3,TRBV30,NA,TGTGCCTGGAGTGTTGGGGCAAGCTCTGGAAACACCATATATTTT,CAWSVGASSGNTIYF
NA,TRBJ2-1,TRBV6-5,NA,TGTGCCAGCAGTTACGCACAGGGAACCAATGAGCAGTTCTTC,CASSYAQGTNEQFF
NA,TRBJ2-7,TRBV7-2,TRBD2,TGTGCCAGCAGCTTAGGGACTAGTTTGTATGGGTACTTC,CASSLGTSLYGYF
few,TRBJ2-6,TRBV12-3/TRBV12-4,TRBD1,TGTGCCAGCGGCCGGGACAGGGGGCGAACGACTTTC,CASGRDRGRTTF
NA,TRBJ1-1,TRBV3-1/TRBV3-2,NA,TGTGCCAGCAGCCAAGTCCCCTCGTCTGAAGCTTTCTTT,CASSQVPSSEAFF
NA,TRBJ1-4,TRBV6-2/TRBV6-3,NA,TGTGCCAGCAGTCAACCGGGATCACTACCCGAAAAACTGTTTTTT,CASSQPGSLPEKLFF
NA,TRBJ1-2,TRBV28,TRBD1,TGTGCCAGCAGTTTCCCGACAGGGGGGAGTGGCTATGGCTACACCTTC,CASSFPTGGSGYGYTF
NA,TRBJ1-4,TRBV7-8,TRBD1,TGTGCCAGCAGCCTGGACAGGGGATGGGAAAAACTGTTTTTT,CASSLDRGWEKLFF
NA,TRBJ2-2,TRBV18,NA,TGTGCCACGGGGAACGCGAACACCGGGGAGCTGTTTTTT,CATGNANTGELFF
once,TRBJ1-2,TRBV5-1,NA,TGCGCCAGCAGCTTTGGCACAGAGATGGTTGGCTACACCTTC,CASSFGTEMVGYTF
NA,TRBJ2-7,TRBV9,NA,TGTGCCAGCAGCGTAGACGGGAGTCTCTACGAGCAGTACTTC,CASSVDGSLYEQYF
NA,TRBJ1-1,TRBV27,NA,TGTGCCAGCAGAACCTACAGGGACACTGAAGCTTTCTTT,CASRTYRDTEAFF
once,TRBJ2-4,TRBV5-1,NA,TGCGCCAGCAGCTTTGTCAGGGAGGACATTCAGTACTTC,CASSFVREDIQYF
NA,TRBJ1-6,TRBV7-9,NA,TGTGCCAGCACAACATTGCAGTATAATTCACCCCTCCACTTT,CASTTLQYNSPLHF
NA,TRBJ1-4,TRBV28,NA,TGTGCCAGCAGTTTGGGCGGGACTATTAATGAAAAACTGTTTTTT,CASSLGGTINEKLFF
NA,TRBJ2-1,TRBV7-9,NA,TGTGCCAGCAGCTTAGGGACTGGTCGGGGCAATGAGCAGTTCTTC,CASSLGTGRGNEQFF
few,TRBJ2-1,TRBV5-4,TRBD1,TGTGCCAGCAGTTCGACAGGGAAAATCCCCTACAATGAGCAGTTCTTC,CASSSTGKIPYNEQFF
NA,TRBJ1-5,TRBV28,NA,TGTGCCAGCAGTTTCGGCAGCAGGGGACAGCCCCAGCATTTT,CASSFGSRGQPQHF
NA,TRBJ2-2,TRBV5-8,TRBD2,TGTGCCGGAGGAGGGGAGGGAGTCACCGGGGAGCTGTTTTTT,CAGGGEGVTGELFF
NA,TRBJ1-2,TRBV13,TRBD1,TGTGCCAGCAGCTTAGTGTCTACAGGGGGCGCTGGCTACACCTTC,CASSLVSTGGAGYTF
NA,TRBJ2-7,TRBV27,NA,TGTGCCAGCAGTTTTGGGGCAGGGGACCGCGAGCAGTACTTC,CASSFGAGDREQYF
NA,TRBJ2-1,TRBV7-3,NA,TGTGCCAGCAGCTTAATTGGGCTAGCGGAGGGGGTTGACAATGAGCAGTTCTTC,CASSLIGLAEGVDNEQFF
NA,TRBJ2-7,TRBV3-1/TRBV3-2,TRBD1,TGTGCCAGCAGCCAAGGCTATGGACAGGGCTCCTACGAGCAGTACTTC,CASSQGYGQGSYEQYF
NA,TRBJ1-2,TRBV7-3,TRBD1,TGTGCCAGCAGCCGCACACAGGGGACTGGCTACACCTTC,CASSRTQGTGYTF
NA,TRBJ2-7,TRBV18,TRBD1,TGTGCCAGCTCTATCGGGGACAGATACGAGCAGTACTTC,CASSIGDRYEQYF
NA,TRBJ2-7,TRBV13,NA,TGTGCCAGCAGTTCCGTCGAGGACACCCTCGAGCAGTACTTC,CASSSVEDTLEQYF
NA,TRBJ2-1,TRBV5-1,TRBD1,TGCGCCAGCAGCAGAGGACAGGCTTACAATGAGCAGTTCTTC,CASSRGQAYNEQFF
NA,TRBJ1-4,TRBV18,NA,TGTGCCAGCTCTAACTCCGACTTGGCGGAAAAACTGTTTTTT,CASSNSDLAEKLFF
NA,TRBJ2-3,TRBV19,TRBD2,TGTGCCAGTAGTACAAACCGACTAGCGACGATCACAGATACGCAGTATTTT,CASSTNRLATITDTQYF
once,TRBJ2-5,TRBV5-6,NA,TGTGCCAGCAGCTTGGGAGGGCTGGGGGCCTGGGAGACCCAGTACTTC,CASSLGGLGAWETQYF
NA,TRBJ2-2,TRBV7-8,NA,TGTGCCAGCAGCCCCCTAAAACAGGGCGCCGGGGAGCTGTTTTTT,CASSPLKQGAGELFF
NA,TRBJ1-2,TRBV5-1,NA,TGCGCCAGCAGCTCTACAGGGTTGGGCTACACCTTC,CASSSTGLGYTF
once,TRBJ1-3,TRBV29-1,TRBD1,TGCAGCGTGACGGGACAGGCCTCTGGAAACACCATATATTTT,CSVTGQASGNTIYF
NA,TRBJ2-7,TRBV19,NA,TGTGCCAGTAGTAGCAGATTCTACGAGCAGTACTTC,CASSSRFYEQYF
NA,TRBJ1-2,TRBV7-9,NA,TGTGCCAGCAGCCCCCGGGGTAACTATGGCTACACCTTC,CASSPRGNYGYTF